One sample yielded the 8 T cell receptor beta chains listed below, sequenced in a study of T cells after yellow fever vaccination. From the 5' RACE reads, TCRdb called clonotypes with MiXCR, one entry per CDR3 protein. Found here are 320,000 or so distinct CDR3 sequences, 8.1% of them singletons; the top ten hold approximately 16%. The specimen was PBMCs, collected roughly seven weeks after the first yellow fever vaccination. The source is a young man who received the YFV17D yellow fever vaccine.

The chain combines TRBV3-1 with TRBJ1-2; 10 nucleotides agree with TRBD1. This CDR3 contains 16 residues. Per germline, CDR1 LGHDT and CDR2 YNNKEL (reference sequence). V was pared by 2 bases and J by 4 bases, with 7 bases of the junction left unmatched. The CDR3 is CASSQPGQGSSYGYTF. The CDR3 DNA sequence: TGTGCCAGCAGCCAACCGGGACAGGGGAGCTCCTATGGCTACACCTTC.

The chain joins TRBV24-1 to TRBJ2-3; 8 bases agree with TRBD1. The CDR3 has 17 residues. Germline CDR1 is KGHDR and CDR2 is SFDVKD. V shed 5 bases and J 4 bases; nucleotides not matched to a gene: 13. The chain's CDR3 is CATSGIGTGEDADTQYF. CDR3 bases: TGTGCCACCAGTGGAATTGGGACAGGTGAGGATGCAGATACGCAGTATTTT.

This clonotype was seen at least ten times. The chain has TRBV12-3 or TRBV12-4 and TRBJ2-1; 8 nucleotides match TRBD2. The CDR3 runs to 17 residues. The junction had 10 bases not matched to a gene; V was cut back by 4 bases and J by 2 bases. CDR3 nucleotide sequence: TGTGCCAGCAGTTCCCGTCGGGGGGGTAGGGCCTACAATGAGCAGTTCTTC. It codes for CASSSRRGGRAYNEQFF.

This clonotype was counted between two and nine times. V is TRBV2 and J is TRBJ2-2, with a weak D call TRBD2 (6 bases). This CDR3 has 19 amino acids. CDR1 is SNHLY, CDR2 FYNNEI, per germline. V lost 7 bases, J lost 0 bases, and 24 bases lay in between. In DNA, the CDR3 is TGTGCCAGCACCCTGGACGTAGCGGAAAGCGCAGCGAACACCGGGGAGCTGTTTTTT. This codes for CASTLDVAESAANTGELFF.

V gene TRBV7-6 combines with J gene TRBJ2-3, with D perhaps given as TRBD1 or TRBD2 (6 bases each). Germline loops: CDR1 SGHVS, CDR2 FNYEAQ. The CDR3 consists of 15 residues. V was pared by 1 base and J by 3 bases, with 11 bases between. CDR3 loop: CASSLGGARTDTQYF. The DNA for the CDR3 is TGTGCCAGCAGCTTAGGGGGGGCCAGGACAGATACGCAGTATTTT.

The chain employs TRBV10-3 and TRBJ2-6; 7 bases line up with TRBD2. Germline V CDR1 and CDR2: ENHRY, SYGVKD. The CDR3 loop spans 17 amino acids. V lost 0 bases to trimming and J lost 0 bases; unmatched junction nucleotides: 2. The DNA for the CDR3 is TGTGCCATCAGTGAGTCTGGGAGGGTCTCTGGGGCCAACGTCCTGACTTTC. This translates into CAISESGRVSGANVLTF.

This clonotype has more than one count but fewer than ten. CDR3 sequence: CASSLALSNQPQHF. CDR3 coding DNA: TGTGCCAGCAGCTTAGCGCTCAGTAATCAGCCCCAGCATTTT. The chain employs TRBV7-9 and TRBJ1-5; D gene uncertain. V was clipped by 0 bases and J by 4 bases, with 7 bases between them. The germline CDR1 and CDR2 sequences are SEHNR and FQNEAQ (reference sequence). The CDR3 length is 14 residues.

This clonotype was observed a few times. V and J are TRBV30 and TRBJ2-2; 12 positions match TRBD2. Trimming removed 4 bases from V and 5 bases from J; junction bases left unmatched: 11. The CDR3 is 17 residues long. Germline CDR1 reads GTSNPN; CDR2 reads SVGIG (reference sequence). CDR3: CAWTVTRTSGVTGELFF. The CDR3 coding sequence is TGTGCCTGGACCGTTACCCGGACTAGCGGGGTTACCGGGGAGCTGTTTTTT.